Reported below is one T cell receptor (beta chain). Seattle researchers signed up patients amid active infection and tracked them longitudinally. This sample is drawn from a study of blood T cell repertoires in COVID-19. CDR1 is MNHEY and CDR2 is SVGEGT in the germline V gene. The CDR3 has 11 residues. V shed 5 bases and J shed 7 bases, with 6 bases lying between them. Using immunoSEQ multiplex PCR, the repertoire was profiled, and TCRdb retains in-frame clones only, with some absent. The data contain approximately 250,000 clones, roughly 86% of them singletons. V and J are TRBV6-2 or TRBV6-3 and TRBJ1-5, with D perhaps matching TRBD1 (6 bases). The specimen was peripheral blood. This clonotype was sampled from an elderly woman with COVID-19, enrolled during active disease. In DNA, the CDR3 is TGTGCCAGCAGTCAGGGGCAGCCCCAGCATTTT. It specifies CASSQGQPQHF.